This TCR beta chain was identified during a study of Ad26.COV2.S vaccination and SARS-CoV-2 variants. In the study overall: Donor was one of the participants in the Ad26.COV2.S arm of the COV1001 trial.

The protocol was immunoSEQ multiplex PCR, while the TCRdb copy is restricted to in-frame clones and leaves out a portion. The sample shows about 280,000 clones, 70% to 90% of them seen only once. Findings and caveats of the study: Vaccine recipients posted higher spike-specific TCR breadth than their placebo counterparts. Placebo and vaccine recipients had non-spike TCR breadth that was similar.

As for treatment: about 20 received Ad26.COV2.S at low or high dose, single or two shots; a few received placebo; per-sample allocation not given. The samples date from day 63 after the first vaccine or placebo injection. As to this clone: Its antigen is not known.

Between the trimmed V and J ends, which lost 3 bases and 6 bases, there was a span of 16 bases. The CDR3 consists of 15 residues. CDR1 and CDR2 from the germline V gene are MNHNS and SASEGT. The genes are TRBV6-1 and TRBJ2-3; D is possibly TRBD2 (6 bases). This clonotype was obtained from a person between 18 and 65 years old who received the Ad26.COV2.S COVID-19 vaccine or a placebo. The material was peripheral blood, obtained in a trial of Ad26.COV2.S vaccine versus placebo. The DNA for the CDR3 is TGTGCCAGCAGTGATTTTGGGCTAGCGACGGATACGCAGTATTTT. This codes for CASSDFGLATDTQYF.